This entry lists 32 T cell receptor beta chains sequenced from one sample in a study of blood T cell repertoires in COVID-19. Profiled with immunoSEQ multiplex PCR; TCRdb holds only in-frame clones, not every one. The repertoire consists of 150,000 or so clones, with around 90% occurring once and the leading ten covering 0.45% to 0.6%. The sample consisted of peripheral blood. The source of these receptors is a man aged 55-75 years with COVID-19, enrolled during active disease.

V and J are TRBV5-1 and TRBJ2-1, with unresolved D. Germline loops: CDR1 SGHRS, CDR2 YFSETQ. The CDR3 is 15 amino acids. V was clipped by 0 bases and J by 1 base, with 8 bases between them. CDR3 bases: TGCGCCAGCAGCTTGGCCGTAGTATCCTACAATGAGCAGTTCTTC. This sequence encodes CASSLAVVSYNEQFF.

The chain uses TRBV10-3 and TRBJ1-5; the match to TRBD1 covers 9 bases. V was clipped by 3 bases and J by 6 bases; unmatched bases: 9. The CDR3 has 16 residues. The V gene's germline CDR1 is ENHRY and CDR2 SYGVKD. In DNA, the CDR3 is TGTGCCATCAGTGATCCCGGGACAGGGACGAGTCAGCCCCAGCATTTT. It encodes CAISDPGTGTSQPQHF.

Worth noting for this clone: The sample carries other DNA sequences with the same CDR3. The chain combines TRBV9 with TRBJ2-5; D is uncertain. This CDR3 comprises 13 residues. Germline assignment: CDR1 SGDLS and CDR2 YYNGEE. The V gene lost 1 base and the J gene lost 1 base, with 5 bases spanning the gap. In DNA form, the CDR3 reads TGTGCCAGCAGCGTAACATCCCAAGAGACCCAGTACTTC. It translates to CASSVTSQETQYF.

The chain joins TRBV11-2 to TRBJ2-2, with D maybe TRBD1 (5 bases). The CDR3 has 12 amino acids. V was trimmed by 7 bases and J by 8 bases, leaving 11 bases between them. Per the germline V gene, CDR1 is SGHAT and CDR2 is FQNNGV. This CDR3 is CASTIGVGELFF. CDR3 bases: TGTGCCAGCACCATAGGGGTAGGGGAGCTGTTTTTT.

The genes are TRBV29-1 and TRBJ2-3, with D maybe TRBD1 (6 bases). Looked up from germline, CDR1 is SQVTM and CDR2 is ANQGSEA. This CDR3 comprises 17 residues. V was shortened by 6 bases and J by 1 base, with 23 bases between the two germline ends. DNA of the CDR3: TGCAGCGTGGGGCCGGTCACAGGGAACGTTGGCACAGATACGCAGTATTTT. Its translation is CSVGPVTGNVGTDTQYF.

This rearrangement joins TRBV9 to TRBJ1-2, with a tentative D call TRBD1 (5 bases). The CDR3 has 16 residues. V lost 3 bases and J 4 bases, leaving 19 bases between the germline ends. CDR1 and CDR2 (germline): SGDLS, YYNGEE. The CDR3 reads CASSDGGVRNLYGYTF. The CDR3 bases are TGTGCCAGCAGCGATGGGGGGGTTAGGAACCTCTATGGCTACACCTTC.

The V call is TRBV3-1 (or the pseudogene TRBV3-2), the J call TRBJ2-1; 15 bases agree with TRBD2. The CDR3 totals 16 residues. The germline V gene encodes CDR1 LGHDT and CDR2 YNNKEL (reference sequence). V lost 1 base and J lost 10; bases outside the gene matches: 5. The CDR3 sequence: CASSQAGTSGGREQFF. The CDR3 nucleotides read TGTGCCAGCAGCCAAGCCGGGACTAGCGGGGGGAGAGAGCAGTTCTTC.

This chain uses TRBV29-1 with TRBJ1-5, with D hard to call. Between the trimmed V and J ends, which lost 6 bases and 0 bases, there was a span of 9 bases. CDR1 is SQVTM, CDR2 ANQGSEA, per germline. The CDR3 has 13 residues. CDR3 amino acids: CSVSSDSNQPQHF. The CDR3 DNA follows: TGCAGCGTGTCCTCAGATAGCAATCAGCCCCAGCATTTT.

V and J are TRBV7-3 and TRBJ2-2; 10 bases line up with TRBD1. The germline CDR1 and CDR2 sequences are SGHTA and FQGTGA. V was clipped by 5 bases and J by 4 bases; unmatched bases: 7. There are 16 residues in the CDR3. Here the CDR3 DNA reads TGTGCCAGCAGCAGGGGACAGGGGTTCGGCACCGGGGAGCTGTTTTTT. This codes for CASSRGQGFGTGELFF.

This chain connects TRBV9 to TRBJ1-4; 8 positions agree with TRBD1. V lost 4 bases, J lost 0 bases, and 5 bases stayed unmatched. The germline gives CDR1 SGDLS, CDR2 YYNGEE. The CDR3 is made up of 16 amino acids. CDR3 in DNA: TGTGCCAGCAGCTACACACAGGGGGCAACTAATGAAAAACTGTTTTTT. It codes for CASSYTQGATNEKLFF.

The chain links TRBV18 to TRBJ2-7, with D tentatively TRBD1 (6 bases). CDR3 size: 12 residues. V was cut by 4 bases and J by 6 bases, with 10 bases left in between. Germline assignment: CDR1 KGHSH and CDR2 LQKENI. The CDR3 protein is CASSLNRAEQYF. Here the CDR3 DNA reads TGTGCCAGCTCACTTAACAGGGCCGAGCAGTACTTC.

CDR3 protein: CASSLDPWLAGGRTDTQYF. Here the CDR3 DNA reads TGTGCCAGCAGCTTAGACCCATGGTTAGCGGGAGGGCGCACAGATACGCAGTATTTT. The gene calls are TRBV7-2 and TRBJ2-3; 11 bases line up with TRBD2. The CDR3 length is 19 residues. The J segment lost 1 base and the V segment lost 1 base, leaving 10 bases of the junction unmatched. Germline V lookup: CDR1 SGHTA, CDR2 FQGNSA. Looking up the rest from reference TRBV7-2 and TRBJ2-3 gives the full variable domain: GAGVSQSPSNKVTEKGKDVELRCDPISGHTALYWYRQSLGQGLEFLIYFQGNSAPDKSGLPSDRFSAERTGGSVSTLTIQRTQQEDSAVYLCASSLDPWLAGGRTDTQYFGPGTRLTVL.

V is TRBV25-1 and J is TRBJ1-2; D is unclear. The V end was cut by 1 base, the J end by 0 bases, with 15 bases between. This CDR3 has 17 residues. The germline CDR1 and CDR2 sequences are MGHDK and SYGVNS. CDR3 protein: CASSEFLSADSNYGYTF. In DNA form, the CDR3 reads TGTGCCAGCAGTGAATTTCTGAGCGCCGACTCTAACTATGGCTACACCTTC.

The genes are TRBV10-3 and TRBJ2-7, with TRBD1 matching over 9 bases. Germline trimming cut 8 bases from V and 4 bases from J; bases unmatched to any gene: 9. This CDR3 contains 14 residues. Germline loops: CDR1 ENHRY, CDR2 SYGVKD. The CDR3 sequence is CAIQPGQGIYEQYF. The DNA for the CDR3 is TGTGCCATCCAGCCGGGACAGGGAATATACGAGCAGTACTTC.

This chain connects TRBV10-3 to TRBJ2-5; TRBD2 is a possible D gene (6 bases). This CDR3 has 14 residues. Germline V CDR1 and CDR2: ENHRY, SYGVKD. Trimming stripped 3 bases from V and 2 bases from J, with 10 bases between. The CDR3 DNA reads as TGTGCCATCAGTGACCCGGGACTGCAAGAGACCCAGTACTTC. It yields the protein CAISDPGLQETQYF.

The CDR3: CASSFRQNKNIQYF. Here the CDR3 DNA reads TGTGCCAGCAGTTTCAGACAGAACAAAAACATTCAGTACTTC. The chain joins TRBV27 to TRBJ2-4; the D gene is possibly TRBD1 (5 bases). The CDR3 has 14 residues. Trimming stripped 3 bases from V and 3 bases from J, with 9 bases between. In germline, CDR1 is MNHEY, CDR2 SMNVEV (reference sequence).

The chain employs TRBV25-1 and TRBJ2-3; possibly TRBD1 for D (6 bases). Trimming stripped 5 bases from V and 4 bases from J, with 16 bases between. Germline V gene data show CDR1 as MGHDK and CDR2 as SYGVNS. The CDR3 runs to 15 residues. This chain's CDR3 is CASSFGSGASDTQYF. In DNA form, the CDR3 reads TGTGCCAGCAGTTTCGGGTCAGGGGCTTCAGATACGCAGTATTTT.

This chain uses TRBV19 with TRBJ1-4; D is unresolved. Trimming left V 5 bases short and J 0 bases short, with 10 bases between. The germline gives CDR1 LNHDA, CDR2 SQIVND (reference sequence). This CDR3 has 15 amino acids. The CDR3 DNA reads TGTGCCAGTAGTTGGTTAACAGCAACTAATGAAAAACTGTTTTTT. It is translated as CASSWLTATNEKLFF. Together with reference TRBV19 and TRBJ1-4, the CDR3 gives the full variable domain: DGGITQSPKYLFRKEGQNVTLSCEQNLNHDAMYWYRQDPGQGLRLIYYSQIVNDFQKGDIAEGYSVSREKKESFPLTVTSAQKNPTAFYLCASSWLTATNEKLFFGSGTQLSVL.

V usage is TRBV5-1 and J usage is TRBJ1-1; no clear D. Trimming cost V 0 bases and J 0 bases, with 3 bases left between them. The CDR3 extends over 13 amino acids. In germline, CDR1 is SGHRS, CDR2 YFSETQ. CDR3 bases: TGCGCCAGCAGCTTGGCCGTGAACACTGAAGCTTTCTTT. Protein sequence: CASSLAVNTEAFF.

This rearrangement joins TRBV18 to TRBJ2-1, with TRBD2 matching over 10 bases. Unmatched junction bases numbered 8, after V lost 3 bases and J lost 9 bases. CDR1 and CDR2 from the germline V gene are KGHSH and LQKENI. The CDR3 covers 15 residues. CDR3 sequence: CASSPTPPSGGEQFF. The CDR3 DNA follows: TGTGCCAGCTCACCGACCCCTCCTAGCGGGGGTGAGCAGTTCTTC.

This clone is a singleton in its sample. V gene TRBV7-3 combines with J gene TRBJ2-3, with 12 nucleotides matching TRBD2. Germline V gene lookup returns CDR1 SGHTA and CDR2 FQGTGA. V shed 4 bases and J 4 bases; nucleotides not matched to a gene: 12. The CDR3 spans 18 residues. For the CDR3, the DNA is TGTGCCAGCAGCTCTCCGGGACTAGCGGGTTTTACAGCAGATACGCAGTATTTT. The encoded protein is CASSSPGLAGFTADTQYF.

The CDR3 region has the DNA TGTGCCAGCAGCTCCCAACTGGCGGGAGGGGCCAACGTCCTGACTTTC. Translation gives CASSSQLAGGANVLTF. The chain couples TRBV11-2 to TRBJ2-6; possibly TRBD2 for D (6 bases). Per the germline V gene, CDR1 is SGHAT and CDR2 is FQNNGV. This CDR3 comprises 16 residues. V lost 4 bases and J 4 bases, leaving 14 bases between the germline ends.

This rearrangement joins TRBV6-2 or TRBV6-3 to TRBJ1-2; D gene ambiguous. Trimming left V 0 bases short and J 6 bases short, with 11 bases between. The germline V gene encodes CDR1 MNHEY and CDR2 SVGEGT. The CDR3 runs 14 residues. The CDR3: CASSYSSSGNGYTF. CDR3 in DNA: TGTGCCAGCAGTTACTCGAGCTCGGGGAATGGCTACACCTTC.

The chain recombines TRBV3-1 (or the pseudogene TRBV3-2) with TRBJ2-7; D gene ambiguous. Germline CDR1 LGHDT, CDR2 YNNKEL (reference sequence). The V gene lost 0 bases and the J gene lost 7 bases, with 4 bases spanning the gap. The CDR3 has 11 residues. Written as DNA, the CDR3 is TGTGCCAGCAGCCAAGAGCGTGAGCAGTACTTC. Translated, it gives CASSQEREQYF.

V usage is TRBV11-3 and J usage is TRBJ1-1; 10 bases align to TRBD1. Germline V lookup: CDR1 SGHNT, CDR2 YENEEA. The CDR3 runs 14 residues. J lost 7 bases, V lost 8 bases, and 10 bases had no gene match. The CDR3 nucleotides are TGTGCCAGCTATCCGGGACAGGGGATGGTTGAAGCTTTCTTT. This encodes CASYPGQGMVEAFF.

The table lists this clone with a count of one. The chain combines TRBV14 with TRBJ1-1, with D tentatively TRBD1 (5 bases). This CDR3 comprises 16 residues. Germline CDR1 SGHDN, CDR2 FVKESK. Trimming took 0 bases from V and 4 from J, leaving 15 bases between them. CDR3: CASSQDLWQGGTEAFF. Here the CDR3 DNA reads TGTGCCAGCAGCCAAGATCTCTGGCAGGGAGGCACTGAAGCTTTCTTT.

This clone was found a few times. The chain employs TRBV27 and TRBJ2-1; perhaps TRBD2 as D (6 bases). This CDR3 spans 15 amino acids. CDR1 MNHEY and CDR2 SMNVEV come from the germline V gene (reference sequence). Trimming took off 5 bases at V and 2 bases at J, with 13 bases between the two ends. CDR3 residues: CASSLRDSPYNEQFF. The DNA of the CDR3 is TGTGCCAGCAGTCTCCGGGACTCTCCCTACAATGAGCAGTTCTTC.

The chain combines TRBV19 with TRBJ1-2; D not resolved. Trimming stripped 5 bases from V and 7 bases from J, with 17 bases between. The CDR3 sequence is 14 residues long. The germline V gene encodes CDR1 LNHDA and CDR2 SQIVND (reference sequence). The CDR3 reads CASSLPTGPGGYTF. The CDR3 region has the DNA TGTGCCAGTAGTTTGCCGACGGGTCCGGGTGGCTACACCTTC.

This chain links TRBV23-1 with TRBJ1-2; the match to TRBD1 covers 7 bases. TRBV23-1 is designated an ORF whose function remains uncertain. This CDR3 has 14 residues. J gave up 8 bases and V 2 bases, and 8 bases lay outside the gene matches. In nucleotides, the CDR3 is TGCGCCAGCAGTCAACCCAGGGGGTTGCGAGGCTACACCTTC. Protein product: CASSQPRGLRGYTF.

V usage is TRBV7-9 and J usage is TRBJ1-5; D call uncertain. V was shortened by 3 bases and J by 4 bases, with 4 bases between the two germline ends. In germline, CDR1 is SEHNR, CDR2 FQNEAQ (reference sequence). There are 12 residues in the CDR3. Here the CDR3 reads CASSFPNQPQHF. The CDR3 DNA is TGTGCCAGCAGCTTTCCGAATCAGCCCCAGCATTTT.

This chain connects TRBV3-1 (or the pseudogene TRBV3-2) to TRBJ2-1; weak D call: TRBD2 (7 bases). This CDR3 is built from 14 residues. Trimming stripped 8 bases from V and 5 bases from J, with 16 bases between. CDR1 is LGHDT, CDR2 YNNKEL, per germline (reference sequence). The CDR3 DNA reads as TGTGCCAGCTCGAAGGGAGGGACAAACAATGAGCAGTTCTTC. This gives the protein CASSKGGTNNEQFF.

The chain uses TRBV24-1 and TRBJ1-2; 7 bases line up with TRBD1. CDR3 length: 16 residues. The ends lost 4 bases at V and 3 bases at J; junction bases unmatched: 10. Per the germline V gene, CDR1 is KGHDR and CDR2 is SFDVKD. The CDR3: CATSDPTGPGDYGYTF. DNA for the CDR3: TGTGCCACCAGTGACCCGACAGGGCCAGGGGACTATGGCTACACCTTC.